Listed below are T cell receptor beta chains from one sample, sequenced in a study of CD8+ T cells in alopecia areata. Profiling relied on immunoSEQ multiplex PCR, and the TCRdb table lists in-frame clones only, not all of them. The data contain under 150,000 clones, around 63% of them singletons. Material: CD4+ T cells sorted from blood, obtained at week 4, from a patient treated with tofacitinib. The receptor source for this set is a human donor with alopecia areata. Each CDR3 is given with its conserved first and last residue. D genes are given only for firm matches. Not every row has a clone size; where given, it reads once, few, many or a size class.

v_call	clone_size	d_call	j_call	cdr3_nt	cdr3_aa
TRBV9	-	TRBD1	TRBJ1-2	TGTGCCAGCAGCTATCCGACAGGGGGGTATGGCTACACCTTC	CASSYPTGGYGYTF
TRBV30	-	-	TRBJ2-1	TGTGCCTGGATTATACCGGGACTTTACAATGAGCAGTTCTTC	CAWIIPGLYNEQFF
TRBV5-1	-	-	TRBJ2-7	TGCGCCAGCAGCTTGGAAGTGGGATACGAGCAGTACTTC	CASSLEVGYEQYF
TRBV10-3	-	-	TRBJ2-5	TGTGCCATCAGTGAGACACCTCCAGGCGCCGAGACCCAGTACTTC	CAISETPPGAETQYF
TRBV7-2	-	-	TRBJ1-3	TGTGCCAGCAGCTTAGAAGGTGGAAACACCATATATTTT	CASSLEGGNTIYF
TRBV2	-	TRBD2	TRBJ2-2	TGTGCCAGCAAACTAGCGGTGAACACCGGGGAGCTGTTTTTT	CASKLAVNTGELFF
TRBV6-5	-	TRBD2	TRBJ2-3	TGTGCCAGCAGGCGAGGACTAGCGGGAACAGATACGCAGTATTTT	CASRRGLAGTDTQYF
TRBV15	-	-	TRBJ2-7	TGTGCCACCAGCAGAGAGGTCCGCTCCGGGGTAACCTACGAGCAGTACTTC	CATSREVRSGVTYEQYF
TRBV28	-	TRBD1	TRBJ1-2	TGTGCCAGCAGTTTGGGACAGGGGCTCTATGGCTACACCTTC	CASSLGQGLYGYTF
TRBV5-4	-	TRBD2	TRBJ2-3	TGTGCCAGCAGCCCGGGACTAGCGGGGCGGAGCACAGATACGCAGTATTTT	CASSPGLAGRSTDTQYF
TRBV4-3	-	-	TRBJ1-4	TGCGCCAGCAGCCAAGAACTTGGGGGATTAAGGGAAAAACTGTTTTTT	CASSQELGGLREKLFF
TRBV6-6	-	TRBD1	TRBJ1-1	TGTGCCAGCAGTAAGCCGGGACAGGGCCTTTCGGAAGCTTTCTTT	CASSKPGQGLSEAFF
TRBV15	-	-	TRBJ1-5	TGTGCCACCAGCAATTCTTTAACGGATAGCAATCAGCCCCAGCATTTT	CATSNSLTDSNQPQHF
TRBV15	few	-	TRBJ2-1	TGTGCCACCAGCAATGCCGCGGACAGAAGCTCCTACAATGAGCAGTTCTTC	CATSNAADRSSYNEQFF
TRBV30	-	-	TRBJ2-7	TGTGCCTGGAGTGCACGATACGAGCAGTACTTC	CAWSARYEQYF
TRBV23-1	-	TRBD2	TRBJ2-4	TGCGCCAGCAGGAATCTAGCGGCTAAAGCCAAAAACATTCAGTACTTC	CASRNLAAKAKNIQYF
TRBV30	-	TRBD1	TRBJ2-7	TGTGCCTGGAAATATCTGCCGGGACAGGGTTCCTACGAGCAGTACTTC	CAWKYLPGQGSYEQYF